A selection of T cell receptor beta chains follows, all from one sample in a study of blood T cell repertoires in COVID-19. Generated by immunoSEQ multiplex PCR, the TCRdb table keeps only in-frame clones and is missing some. The sample lists about 300,000 clones; around nine tenths were seen once. The sequenced sample was peripheral blood. The source is a young woman with COVID-19, enrolled during active disease. CDR3s include the opening cysteine and the closing phenylalanine or tryptophan. The D gene is left open where the match is weak. Clone size is not always given. Where it is, it says once, few, many or a class for expanded clones.

-,TRBV5-1,TRBJ2-3,TRBD2,17,TGCGCCAGCACCGCGGGAGCTAGCGGGGGGATCACAGATACGCAGTATTTT,CASTAGASGGITDTQYF
-,TRBV10-1,TRBJ1-1,TRBD1,13,TGCGCCAGCAGTGAAGTCAGGGGGCCTGAAGCTTTCTTT,CASSEVRGPEAFF
once,TRBV5-1,TRBJ1-1,-,15,TGCGCCAGCAGCTTGGCTGTGTCGGGGGGAACTGAAGCTTTCTTT,CASSLAVSGGTEAFF
-,TRBV4-1,TRBJ1-4,-,16,TGCGCCAGCAGCCAAGATCGGCGGGCCACAAATGAAAAACTGTTTTTT,CASSQDRRATNEKLFF
-,TRBV20-1,TRBJ1-4,TRBD1,15,TGCAGTGCTAGTCCGGAGGGGACAGTTAATGAAAAACTGTTTTTT,CSASPEGTVNEKLFF
-,TRBV30,TRBJ1-2,-,13,TGTGCCTGGAGTGCTGACAGGCTCTATGGCTACACCTTC,CAWSADRLYGYTF
once,TRBV7-9,TRBJ2-7,TRBD2,15,TGTGCCAGCAGCTTATACCGGGGGGGAACCTACGAGCAGTACTTC,CASSLYRGGTYEQYF
once,TRBV4-2,TRBJ2-1,-,15,TGTGCCAGCAGCCAAGGTAGTAGCCCCTACAATGAGCAGTTCTTC,CASSQGSSPYNEQFF
-,TRBV28,TRBJ1-5,TRBD1,18,TGTGCCAGCAGTGAAGGCTGGACAGGGGGTCTGGGCAATCAGCCCCAGCATTTT,CASSEGWTGGLGNQPQHF
-,TRBV18,TRBJ1-2,TRBD1,13,TGTGCCAGCTCACCGCAGGGGGCAGAGGGCTACACCTTC,CASSPQGAEGYTF
-,TRBV6-2/TRBV6-3,TRBJ1-5,-,16,TGTGCCAGCAGTTACAGTGGGGCTTATAGCAATCAGCCCCAGCATTTT,CASSYSGAYSNQPQHF
-,TRBV14,TRBJ2-2,TRBD2,16,TGTGCCAGCAGCCAAGTAGCGGGGGTCAACACCGGGGAGCTGTTTTTT,CASSQVAGVNTGELFF
-,TRBV5-4,TRBJ1-5,-,15,TGTGCCAGCAGCTTGGACGGGGTTAGCAATCAGCCCCAGCATTTT,CASSLDGVSNQPQHF
-,TRBV5-1,TRBJ2-1,-,14,TGCGCCAGCAGCAGGGACGGCAGGGGAGAGGAGCAGTTCTTC,CASSRDGRGEEQFF
-,TRBV11-3,TRBJ1-6,TRBD1,15,TGTGCCAGCAGCCAGGACAGGGCCCGAAATTCACCCCTCCACTTT,CASSQDRARNSPLHF
-,TRBV19,TRBJ2-4,-,14,TGTGCCAGTAGTTCTAATATAGCCAAAAACATTCAGTACTTC,CASSSNIAKNIQYF
-,TRBV28,TRBJ1-1,-,14,TGTGCCAGCAGTTGGGGGGGAATCGGACTTGAAGCTTTCTTT,CASSWGGIGLEAFF
-,TRBV3-1/TRBV3-2,TRBJ1-3,TRBD1,17,TGTGCCAGCAGCCCCCTACAGGGGCTTAGCGCTGGAAACACCATATATTTT,CASSPLQGLSAGNTIYF
-,TRBV11-2,TRBJ1-2,TRBD1,17,TGTGCCAGCAGCTTAAGGGCTGCTTTGGACAGGGTCTATGGCTACACCTTC,CASSLRAALDRVYGYTF
-,TRBV15,TRBJ2-3,TRBD2,17,TGTGCCACCAGCAGAGATGATGGCGGGGGGGCCCCAGATACGCAGTATTTT,CATSRDDGGGAPDTQYF
-,TRBV4-2,TRBJ2-3,TRBD2,16,TGTGCCAGCAGCTCTTCAAGCGGGGGGGCCGTAGATACGCAGTATTTT,CASSSSSGGAVDTQYF
-,TRBV5-1,TRBJ1-1,-,14,TGCGCCAGCAGCTTGGGAGGGATGAACACTGAAGCTTTCTTT,CASSLGGMNTEAFF
-,TRBV7-8,TRBJ1-1,-,13,TGTGCCAGCAGCTTAGCCTTCGGGACTGAAGCTTTCTTT,CASSLAFGTEAFF
-,TRBV6-6,TRBJ1-1,TRBD1,15,TGTGCCAGCAGTCAAACAGGGGACCCGAACACTGAAGCTTTCTTT,CASSQTGDPNTEAFF
few,TRBV2,TRBJ1-5,TRBD1,13,TGTGCCAGCAGCGGGACAGGGTTTCAGCCCCAGCATTTT,CASSGTGFQPQHF
-,TRBV6-5,TRBJ1-3,-,15,TGTGCCAGCAGTTACTCTGCCAGGGGTGGAAACACCATATATTTT,CASSYSARGGNTIYF
-,TRBV5-1,TRBJ2-1,TRBD1,16,TGCGCCAGCAGCGCAGGACAGGGGGCGACCTACAATGAGCAGTTCTTC,CASSAGQGATYNEQFF
few,TRBV12-3/TRBV12-4,TRBJ2-7,-,12,TGTGCCAGCACCACTCAGGGTCACGAGCAGTACTTC,CASTTQGHEQYF
-,TRBV18,TRBJ2-3,TRBD2,14,TGTGCCAGCTCAGCGGGAGGGTTCACAGATACGCAGTATTTT,CASSAGGFTDTQYF
-,TRBV27,TRBJ2-2,TRBD2,14,TGTGCCAGCAGGCCGGGACTATCCACCGGGGAGCTGTTTTTT,CASRPGLSTGELFF
once,TRBV29-1,TRBJ2-1,-,15,TGCAGCGCCACCCCCCGCCTAGGCAACTACAATGAGCAGTTCTTC,CSATPRLGNYNEQFF
-,TRBV7-3,TRBJ2-2,-,15,TGTGCCAGCAGCTTAGACAGGATCGGCACCGGGGAGCTGTTTTTT,CASSLDRIGTGELFF
-,TRBV6-4,TRBJ1-1,TRBD1,13,TGTGCCAGCTCGACAGGGATGAACACTGAAGCTTTCTTT,CASSTGMNTEAFF
-,TRBV5-8,TRBJ1-3,-,14,TGTGCCAGCAGCTTGTGGGGGCCCGGAAACACCATATATTTT,CASSLWGPGNTIYF
-,TRBV6-1,TRBJ1-3,-,14,TGTGCCAGCAGTGAAACCTACTCTGGAAACACCATATATTTT,CASSETYSGNTIYF
-,TRBV27,TRBJ1-5,TRBD1,17,TGTGCCAGCACCTCGGGACAGGGTTTAGCTAGCAATCAGCCCCAGCATTTT,CASTSGQGLASNQPQHF
-,TRBV18,TRBJ1-1,-,14,TGTGCCAGCTCACCAAGCGGGGGAAACACTGAAGCTTTCTTT,CASSPSGGNTEAFF
-,TRBV5-1,TRBJ2-7,TRBD1,11,TGCGCCAGCAGCCTGGGACAGGAGCAGTACTTC,CASSLGQEQYF
-,TRBV18,TRBJ1-3,TRBD1,14,TGTGCCAGCTCACCAGACAGGGGCGGAAACACCATATATTTT,CASSPDRGGNTIYF
-,TRBV3-1/TRBV3-2,TRBJ2-5,TRBD1,15,TGTGCCAGCAGCCAAGGGGACAGGGGCCTGAAGACCCAGTACTTC,CASSQGDRGLKTQYF
-,TRBV6-1,TRBJ1-3,-,13,TGTGCCAGCAGTCTCGACAGACGAAACACCATATATTTT,CASSLDRRNTIYF
-,TRBV5-4,TRBJ1-2,-,13,TGTGCCAGCAGCTTGGCAGATAACTATGGCTACACCTTC,CASSLADNYGYTF
few,TRBV19,TRBJ2-7,TRBD1,14,TGTGCCAGTAGTATAGGACAGGGCCAGTACGAGCAGTACTTC,CASSIGQGQYEQYF
-,TRBV30,TRBJ1-6,-,13,TGTGCCTGGAAACAGCTGTATAATTCACCCCTCCACTTT,CAWKQLYNSPLHF
few,TRBV4-1,TRBJ2-3,TRBD1,15,TGCGCCAGCAGCGCCCAAGGGACAGGGATGGATACGCAGTATTTT,CASSAQGTGMDTQYF
-,TRBV30,TRBJ1-1,-,11,TGTGCCTGGGGGGAGCTCCTCGAAGCTTTCTTT,CAWGELLEAFF
-,TRBV2,TRBJ1-5,-,14,TGTGCCAGCAGCTTACAGGGTGCCAATCAGCCCCAGCATTTT,CASSLQGANQPQHF
-,TRBV18,TRBJ1-6,-,16,TGTGCCAGCTCACCACAGACGGGACAACATAATTCACCCCTCCACTTT,CASSPQTGQHNSPLHF
-,TRBV30,TRBJ2-5,-,13,TGTGCCTGGAGTGTACAGGGCTTGGAGGCCCAGTACTTC,CAWSVQGLEAQYF
once,TRBV6-5,TRBJ1-2,-,13,TGTGCCAGCAGACCGGGTTCTAACTATGGCTACACCTTC,CASRPGSNYGYTF
-,TRBV5-4,TRBJ1-1,-,13,TGTGCCAGCCAAGACAGGCGCAACACTGAAGCTTTCTTT,CASQDRRNTEAFF